The 7 T cell receptor beta chains below were found in one sample sequenced in a study of T cell changes during pregnancy in multiple sclerosis. The protocol was immunoSEQ multiplex PCR, while the TCRdb copy is restricted to in-frame clones and leaves out a portion. The table records some 54,000 clones, around 94% of them present only once. The source material was CD8+ T cells from peripheral blood mononuclear cells, sampled in the third trimester of pregnancy. Every receptor here comes from a female donor with multiple sclerosis, enrolled in a pregnancy study.

This chain links TRBV4-3 with TRBJ2-3, with TRBD2 matching 10 bases. Looked up from germline, CDR1 is LGHNA and CDR2 is YSLEER. The CDR3 has 16 amino acids. V lost 0 bases and J lost 3; bases outside the gene matches: 3. CDR3: CASSQEGAGGTDTQYF. The DNA of the CDR3 is TGCGCCAGCAGCCAAGAGGGAGCGGGAGGGACAGATACGCAGTATTTT.

This clone has only one observation. The chain carries TRBV9 and TRBJ2-7; 8 bases agree with TRBD1. Losses at the gene ends were 3 bases for V and 3 bases for J; bases not matched to a gene: 11. This CDR3 has 16 amino acids. Germline loops: CDR1 SGDLS, CDR2 YYNGEE. In nucleotides, the CDR3 is TGTGCCAGCAGCGCGGATTCGACAGGGGAGGACTACGAGCAGTACTTC. Its translation: CASSADSTGEDYEQYF.

The chain combines TRBV5-1 with TRBJ2-2, with TRBD2 matching over 10 bases. The CDR3 runs to 17 residues. The germline V gene has CDR1 SGHRS and CDR2 YFSETQ. The ends lost 0 bases at V and 6 bases at J; junction bases unmatched: 8. CDR3 residues: CASSLDASGSGAGELFF. CDR3 nucleotide sequence: TGCGCCAGCAGCTTGGATGCTAGCGGGAGCGGGGCCGGGGAGCTGTTTTTT.

This clone has only one observation. The CDR3 region has the DNA TGTGCCAGTAGTATAGGTTTGACGGGAGGGCCTTGGGCAGATACGCAGTATTTT. This gives the protein CASSIGLTGGPWADTQYF. The V and J genes are TRBV19 and TRBJ2-3, with TRBD2 matching 8 bases. V lost 1 base, J lost 4 bases, and 13 bases stayed unmatched. There are 18 residues in the CDR3. The germline gives CDR1 LNHDA, CDR2 SQIVND (reference sequence).

The CDR3 DNA is TGTGCCAGCAGCTTAAACTTAGAGGAATCGGGAAACACCATATATTTT. This sequence encodes CASSLNLEESGNTIYF. The gene calls are TRBV13 and TRBJ1-3, with D unresolved. The germline gives CDR1 PRHDT, CDR2 FYEKMQ (reference sequence). Trimming pared 2 bases from V and 4 bases from J, leaving 15 bases between. This CDR3 has 16 residues. Drawing the rest from reference TRBV13 and TRBJ1-3, the complete variable domain is AAGVIQSPRHLIKEKRETATLKCYPIPRHDTVYWYQQGPGQDPQFLISFYEKMQSDKGSIPDRFSAQQFSDYHSELNMSSLELGDSALYFCASSLNLEESGNTIYFGEGSWLTVV.

This rearrangement joins TRBV27 to TRBJ2-1; D remains ambiguous. Germline CDR1 MNHEY, CDR2 SMNVEV (reference sequence). The CDR3 has 15 residues. Trimming removed 2 bases at V and 1 base at J, with 9 bases between. CDR3 sequence: CASSLISSSYNEQFF. In DNA form, the CDR3 reads TGTGCCAGCAGTTTAATTAGCAGTTCCTACAATGAGCAGTTCTTC.

Concerning this clone: Distinct nucleotide sequences in the sample also encode this CDR3. The chain carries TRBV19 and TRBJ2-3, with D maybe TRBD2 (6 bases). The germline CDR1 and CDR2 sequences are LNHDA and SQIVND (reference sequence). The CDR3 covers 15 residues. V was trimmed by 5 bases and J by 2 bases, leaving 14 bases between them. The CDR3 region is CASSSGGAFTDTQYF. The CDR3 DNA reads as TGTGCCAGTAGTTCCGGAGGGGCTTTCACAGATACGCAGTATTTT.